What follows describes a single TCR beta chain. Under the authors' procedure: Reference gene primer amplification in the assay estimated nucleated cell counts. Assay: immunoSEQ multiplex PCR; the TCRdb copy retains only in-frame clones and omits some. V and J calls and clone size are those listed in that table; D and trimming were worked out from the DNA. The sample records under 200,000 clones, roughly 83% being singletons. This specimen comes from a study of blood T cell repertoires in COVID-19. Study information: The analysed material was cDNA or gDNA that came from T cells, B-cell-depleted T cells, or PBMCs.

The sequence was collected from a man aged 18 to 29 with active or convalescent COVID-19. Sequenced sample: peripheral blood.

DNA of the CDR3: TGTGCCAGCAGTTTGAGCCAGGCCTATGGCTACACCTTC. It specifies CASSLSQAYGYTF. This sequence joins TRBV28 and TRBJ1-2; D uncertain. The CDR3 spans 13 residues. V lost 3 bases and J 4 bases, leaving 9 bases between the germline ends. Germline CDR1 and CDR2: MDHEN and SYDVKM.